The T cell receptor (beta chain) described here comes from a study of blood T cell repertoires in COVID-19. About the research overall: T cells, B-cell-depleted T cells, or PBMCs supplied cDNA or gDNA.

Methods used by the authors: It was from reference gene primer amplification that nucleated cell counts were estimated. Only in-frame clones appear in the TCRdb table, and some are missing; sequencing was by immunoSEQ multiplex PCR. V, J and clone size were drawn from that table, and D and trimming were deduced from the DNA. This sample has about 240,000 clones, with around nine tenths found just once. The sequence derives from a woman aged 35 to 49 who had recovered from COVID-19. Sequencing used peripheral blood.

The CDR3 region is CASWGGASEEQYV. In DNA, the CDR3 is TGTGCCAGCTGGGGGGGAGCCTCGGAGGAGCAGTACGTC. V is TRBV6-5 and J is TRBJ2-7, with TRBD2 identical over 7 bases. This CDR3 has 13 residues. Germline CDR1 is MNHEY and CDR2 is SVGAGI. V lost 8 bases and J lost 7; bases outside the gene matches: 11.